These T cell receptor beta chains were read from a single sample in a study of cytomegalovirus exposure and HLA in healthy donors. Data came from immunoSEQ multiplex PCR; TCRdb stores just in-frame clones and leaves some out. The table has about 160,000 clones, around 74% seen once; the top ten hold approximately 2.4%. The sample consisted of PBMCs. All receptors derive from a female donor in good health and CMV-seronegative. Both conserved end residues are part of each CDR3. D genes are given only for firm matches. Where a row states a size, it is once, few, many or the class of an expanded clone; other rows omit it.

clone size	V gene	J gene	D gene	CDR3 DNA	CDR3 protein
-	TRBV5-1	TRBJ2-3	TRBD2	TGCGCCAGCAGCACCCCGGGACTAGCGGGAGGAACCACAGATACGCAGTATTTT	CASSTPGLAGGTTDTQYF
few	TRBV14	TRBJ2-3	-	TGTGCCAGCAGCCACGAGGCAAAGGGGACAGATACGCAGTATTTT	CASSHEAKGTDTQYF
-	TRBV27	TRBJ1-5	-	TGTGCCAGCAGTTTGTTAGGGGGTGGCGATCAGCCCCAGCATTTT	CASSLLGGGDQPQHF
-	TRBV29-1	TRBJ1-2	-	TGCAGCGGGGAGGGGAGGGATGGCTACACCTTC	CSGEGRDGYTF
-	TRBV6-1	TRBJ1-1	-	TGTGCCAGCCGGGAGGGAGGGACTGAAGCTTTCTTT	CASREGGTEAFF
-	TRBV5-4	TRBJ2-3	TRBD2	TGTGCCAGCAGCTCTGACCGGGTCCGGGGGGCGCAGTATTTT	CASSSDRVRGAQYF
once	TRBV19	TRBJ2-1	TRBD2	TGTGCCAGTAGTTGGGTAGTGTCCAAGGCTAGCGGATTCAATGAGCAGTTCTTC	CASSWVVSKASGFNEQFF
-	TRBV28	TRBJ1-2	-	TGTGCCAGCAGCTCCAGGACAGCGACTAACTATGGCTACACCTTC	CASSSRTATNYGYTF
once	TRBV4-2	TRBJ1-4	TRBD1	TGTGCCAGCAGTAAAGGACAGGGGAGTGAAAAACTGTTTTTT	CASSKGQGSEKLFF
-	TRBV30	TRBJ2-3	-	TGTGCCTCCGCGGGGGCTAGCACAGATACGCAGTATTTT	CASAGASTDTQYF
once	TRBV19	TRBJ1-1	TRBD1	TGTGCCAGTAGTATAGCTACCGGGACAGGGAACACTGAAGCTTTCTTT	CASSIATGTGNTEAFF
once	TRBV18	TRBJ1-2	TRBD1	TGTGCCAGCTCACAGGGACAGGGGGATGTTGGCTACACCTTC	CASSQGQGDVGYTF
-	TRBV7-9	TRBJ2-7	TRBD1	TGTGCCAGCAGCTTCCGGACAGGGGCCAGGGTCGAGCAGTACTTC	CASSFRTGARVEQYF
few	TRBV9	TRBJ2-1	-	TGTGCCAGCAGCGTAGAGGCTAGGGGTCGGGAGCAGTTCTTC	CASSVEARGREQFF
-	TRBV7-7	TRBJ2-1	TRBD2	TGTGCTAGCAGCAGTTCACCGATTAGCGGGAGCTCCTACAATGAGCAGTTCTTC	CASSSSPISGSSYNEQFF
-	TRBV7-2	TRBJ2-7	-	TGTGCCAGCAGCTTAAGCCCCCGGACAGCTTACGAGCAGTACTTC	CASSLSPRTAYEQYF
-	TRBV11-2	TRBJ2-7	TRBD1	TGTGCCAGCAGCTTGACAGGGGATTCCCCCTACGAGCAGTACTTC	CASSLTGDSPYEQYF
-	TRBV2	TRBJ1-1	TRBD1	TGTGCCAGCAGTCCCAGGACAGGTGATAACACTGAAGCTTTCTTT	CASSPRTGDNTEAFF
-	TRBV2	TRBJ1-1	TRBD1	TGTGCCAGCAGCTCGGGACAGGGTATGGGAGAAGCTTTCTTT	CASSSGQGMGEAFF
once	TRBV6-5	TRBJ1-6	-	TGTGCCAGCAGTTATAATCATAATTCACCCCTCCACTTT	CASSYNHNSPLHF
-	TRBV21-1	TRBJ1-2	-	TGTGCCAGCAGCTCCCCGGGACAGGGTAGGGATGGCTACACCTTC	CASSSPGQGRDGYTF
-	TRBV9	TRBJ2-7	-	TGTGCCAGCAGCGTAGCGGGAGAAACCTACGAGCAGTACTTC	CASSVAGETYEQYF
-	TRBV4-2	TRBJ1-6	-	TGTGCCAGCAGCCCGAGTCCGGGGGACGATAATTCACCCCTCCACTTT	CASSPSPGDDNSPLHF
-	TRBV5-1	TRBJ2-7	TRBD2	TGCGCCAGCAGCCGCGGGACTAGCCAAAACGAGCAGTACTTC	CASSRGTSQNEQYF
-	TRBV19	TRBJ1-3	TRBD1	TGTGCCAGTAGTATAAGGGGACAGGGAAACACCATATATTTT	CASSIRGQGNTIYF
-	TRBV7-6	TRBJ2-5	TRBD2	TGTGCCAGCAGCCTAGTAGAAACCGGGACTAGCTCGTACCAAGAGACCCAGTACTTC	CASSLVETGTSSYQETQYF
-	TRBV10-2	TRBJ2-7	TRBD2	TGCGCCAGCAGTTATGGCGGGAGGGGCGAGGAGCAGTACTTC	CASSYGGRGEEQYF
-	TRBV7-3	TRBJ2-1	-	TGTGCCAGCAGCCCCACAGGGCTCAATGAGCAGTTCTTC	CASSPTGLNEQFF
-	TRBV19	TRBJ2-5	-	TGTGCCAGTAGTATGACTGTAGGTCGAGAGACCCAGTACTTC	CASSMTVGRETQYF
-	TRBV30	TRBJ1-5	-	TGTGCCTGGAGTGTAGGGGCGACACATCAGCCCCAGCATTTT	CAWSVGATHQPQHF
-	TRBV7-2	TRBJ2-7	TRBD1	TGTGCCAGCAGCTATAGACAGGGACCTACCTACGAGCAGTACTTC	CASSYRQGPTYEQYF
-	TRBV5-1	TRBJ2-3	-	TGCGCCAGCAGCTTGGAATCCCAGGGTAGTACGCAGTATTTT	CASSLESQGSTQYF
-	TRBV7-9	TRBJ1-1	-	TGTGCCAGCAGTTGGGGGGGCGTGGCGGACACTGAAGCTTTCTTT	CASSWGGVADTEAFF
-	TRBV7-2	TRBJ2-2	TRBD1	TGTGCCAGCAGGGGACAGGTGAACACCGGGGAGCTGTTTTTT	CASRGQVNTGELFF
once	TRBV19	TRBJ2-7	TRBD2	TGTGCCAGTAGCCCGCAAATTCTGCGGGAGGGGGGCGAGCAGTACTTC	CASSPQILREGGEQYF